The source of this TCR beta chain is a study of blood T cell repertoires in COVID-19. Study overall: The United States, Italy and Spain were the sources of the acute and convalescent COVID-19 samples. The analysed material was cDNA or gDNA that came from T cells, B-cell-depleted T cells, or PBMCs.

The CDR3 consists of 19 residues. CDR1 SGHAT and CDR2 FQNNGV come from the germline V gene. Trimming pared 3 bases from V and 1 base from J, leaving 19 bases between. In the original workflow: Amplification of reference gene primers was used by the study to estimate nucleated cell counts. TCRdb's copy holds only in-frame clones and misses some; the assay was immunoSEQ multiplex PCR. V, J and clone size are taken as reported in that table, and D and trimming were inferred from the DNA itself. In the table there are 220,000 or so clones, approximately 80% of which are singletons. The J gene is TRBJ2-6, the V gene TRBV11-2; D might be TRBD2 (7 bases). This receptor was taken from a woman aged 60-75 years who had recovered from COVID-19. Material: peripheral blood. CDR3 protein: CASSLSWGRGRSGANVLTF. CDR3 coding DNA: TGTGCCAGCAGCTTGAGTTGGGGGCGGGGGCGGTCTGGGGCCAACGTCCTGACTTTC.